This T cell receptor beta chain was recovered during a study of T cell responses to AZD1222 COVID-19 vaccine. This CDR3 is built from 14 residues. Germline values: CDR1 MNHNY, CDR2 SVGAGI (reference sequence). V lost 7 bases and J lost 6, with 17 bases in between. TCRdb's copy holds only in-frame clones and misses some; the assay was immunoSEQ multiplex PCR. The table lists about 140,000 clones, approximately 93% of them singletons, with around 0.9% in the top ten. This specimen consisted of peripheral blood, obtained on day 0 of MenACWY control vaccination. The receptor comes from an adult in good health. The chain has TRBV6-6 and TRBJ2-3; D possibly matches TRBD1 or TRBD2 (6 bases each). The CDR3 loop is CASTVPGAADTQYF. As DNA, the CDR3 is TGTGCCAGCACCGTCCCGGGGGCCGCGGATACGCAGTATTTT.